One and the same sample provided the 18 T cell receptor beta chains below, sequenced in a study of metastatic and nonmetastatic thyroid tumors. Via MiXCR, TCRdb re-called the PCR reads. Of 13,000 or so clones listed, about 34% were seen once; the top ten hold around 12%. No treatment had been given to any patient before thyroid surgery. Sequencing was done on a sample of tumor tissue. The receptor set was obtained from a male donor with papillary thyroid cancer or a benign thyroid nodule (not recorded which). Some clones in this sample may be carry-over from other donors' samples.

This chain connects TRBV6-2 or TRBV6-3 to TRBJ1-1; TRBD1 aligns across 12 bases. Trimming removed 9 bases from V and 0 bases from J; junction bases left unmatched: 14. The CDR3 is 18 amino acids. Germline assignment: CDR1 MNHEY and CDR2 SVGEGT. The DNA for the CDR3 is TGTGCCAGTAACCAGGGACAGGGGGCAGTCATCATGAACACTGAAGCTTTCTTT. This gives the protein CASNQGQGAVIMNTEAFF.

V usage is TRBV7-8 and J usage is TRBJ2-1; D not certain. Germline V lookup: CDR1 SGHVS, CDR2 FQNEAQ. The CDR3 sequence is 11 residues long. V was clipped by 6 bases and J by 9 bases, with 9 bases between them. The CDR3 spells CASSWSGEQFF. In nucleotides, the CDR3 is TGTGCCAGCAGTTGGTCCGGTGAGCAGTTCTTC.

This chain joins TRBV5-1 and TRBJ2-5; TRBD1 matches at 7 bases. V lost 0 bases, J lost 5 bases, and 10 bases stayed unmatched. The CDR3 extends over 16 amino acids. From germline, CDR1 is SGHRS and CDR2 YFSETQ. CDR3 sequence (DNA): TGCGCCAGCAGCTTGGCCTCGGGGACAGTGGGGGAGACCCAGTACTTC. Encoded protein: CASSLASGTVGETQYF.

CDR3 residues: CSARDATGDNTEAFF. The CDR3 DNA is TGCAGTGCTAGAGATGCAACAGGGGATAACACTGAAGCTTTCTTT. The genes are TRBV20-1 and TRBJ1-1; 7 bases agree with TRBD1. Per germline, CDR1 DFQATT and CDR2 SNEGSKA (reference sequence). This CDR3 comprises 15 residues. The J segment lost 2 bases and the V segment lost 0 bases, leaving 6 bases of the junction unmatched.

Note on this clone: A junction boundary mismatches the germline segment, possibly from a read error. The gene calls are TRBV11-2 and TRBJ2-5; no reliable D call. Germline V gene data show CDR1 as SGHAT and CDR2 as FQNNGV. This CDR3 is 14 amino acids long. Here the CDR3 reads CASILVRGSETQYF. The CDR3 coding sequence is TGTGCCAGCATCTTAGTACGAGGATCGGAGACCCAGTACTTC.

By share, this clone counts as medium-sized (0.01 to 0.1%). The CDR3 is CATSTDGVSYEQYF. Written as DNA, the CDR3 is TGTGCCACCAGCACCGACGGGGTTTCCTACGAGCAGTACTTC. J is TRBJ2-7 and V is TRBV15; the D gene is possibly TRBD2 (5 bases). This CDR3 spans 14 amino acids. V was pared by 4 bases and J by 1 base, with 11 bases between. CDR1 LNHNV and CDR2 YYDKDF come from the germline V gene (reference sequence).

The count of this clone is one. The chain employs TRBV20-1 and TRBJ1-6; 7 bases map to TRBD1. The trim removed 6 bases at V and 1 base at J, leaving 6 bases unmatched. The CDR3 is 15 residues long. Germline V gives CDR1 DFQATT, CDR2 SNEGSKA (reference sequence). The chain's CDR3 is CSAARRGSYNSPLHF. DNA of the CDR3: TGCAGTGCCGCTCGCAGGGGGTCCTATAATTCACCCCTCCACTTT.

This clone was observed a few times. CDR3 in DNA: TGTGCTAGTGGTTTGGTTCGGCTAGCGGGGGGCTACACAGATACGCAGTATTTT. Protein sequence: CASGLVRLAGGYTDTQYF. V gene TRBV12-5 combines with J gene TRBJ2-3, with TRBD2 matching 11 bases. CDR3 length: 18 residues. The trim removed 0 bases at V and 2 bases at J, leaving 7 bases unmatched. Germline-derived CDR1 and CDR2 are LGHNT and FRNRAP.

The rearrangement joins TRBV19 to TRBJ1-2; D possibly corresponds to TRBD1 (6 bases). This CDR3 contains 17 residues. Germline V CDR1 and CDR2: LNHDA, SQIVND (reference sequence). The V and J ends lost 3 bases and 2 bases respectively, with 19 bases between them. The CDR3 DNA reads as TGTGCCAGTAGTATCCAAGCCTCACAGGGTTTCAACTATGGCTACACCTTC. This translates into CASSIQASQGFNYGYTF.

Notes on this clone: This CDR3 is also generated by other DNA sequences in the sample. The chain carries TRBV7-9 and TRBJ2-7, with 7 bases identical to TRBD1. V trimming: 5 bases; J trimming: 4 bases; junction bases outside the gene matches: 5. CDR3 size: 13 residues. CDR1 and CDR2 (germline): SEHNR, FQNEAQ (reference sequence). CDR3 residues: CASSEDRTYEQYF. As DNA, the CDR3 is TGTGCCAGCAGCGAGGACAGGACGTACGAGCAGTACTTC.

Relative to its sample, this clone is medium-sized. This chain joins TRBV4-2 and TRBJ2-2; 13 nucleotides match TRBD2. The germline V gene has CDR1 LGHNA and CDR2 YNFKEQ. The CDR3 totals 18 residues. Trimming at V came to 3 bases and at J to 3 bases, leaving 7 bases not matched to a gene. The CDR3 is CASSQVGLAGLHTGELFF. The CDR3 nucleotides are TGTGCCAGCAGCCAGGTGGGACTAGCGGGATTGCACACCGGGGAGCTGTTTTTT.

A few counts support this clone. Germline is not matched at one junction end, which may reflect a read error. The genes are TRBV6-1 and TRBJ2-1, with 7 positions matching TRBD1. The germline V gene has CDR1 MNHNS and CDR2 SASEGT. The CDR3 spans 11 residues. The CDR3 nucleotides are TGTGCCAGCAGTGCCCGGGACAGCTCGGTCTTC. Amino acid sequence: CASSARDSSVF.

The chain carries TRBV7-6 and TRBJ1-1; perhaps TRBD1 as D (5 bases). Germline V gene data show CDR1 as SGHVS and CDR2 as FNYEAQ. The germline V and J ends were trimmed by 4 bases and 4 bases, with 10 bases remaining between them. The CDR3 runs 13 residues. The CDR3 nucleotides are TGTGCCAGCAGCTCCAGGGTAGGCACTGAAGCTTTCTTT. Its translation is CASSSRVGTEAFF. The variable domain in full, with the rest retrieved from reference TRBV7-6 and TRBJ1-1, is GAGVSQSPRYKVTKRGQDVALRCDPISGHVSLYWYRQALGQGPEFLTYFNYEAQQDKSGLPNDRFSAERPEGSISTLTIQRTEQRDSAMYRCASSSRVGTEAFFGQGTRLTVV.

This clone was counted a few times. The CDR3 DNA reads as TGTGCCAGCAGTTTCCAGGACAGACCAAATCAGCCCCAGCATTTT. It encodes CASSFQDRPNQPQHF. This chain joins TRBV6-2 or TRBV6-3 and TRBJ1-5, with a possible D match to TRBD1 (6 bases). Germline-derived CDR1 and CDR2 are MNHEY and SVGEGT. The CDR3 has 15 residues. Trimming left V 4 bases short and J 4 bases short, with 14 bases between.

Many counts were recorded for this clone. This chain links TRBV5-1 with TRBJ1-4; perhaps TRBD1 as D (5 bases). CDR1 is SGHRS and CDR2 is YFSETQ in the germline V gene. The V and J ends lost 7 bases and 10 bases respectively, with 20 bases between them. The CDR3 has 14 residues. CDR3 in amino acids: CASATGLGEGKLFF. Here the CDR3 DNA reads TGCGCCAGCGCCACTGGGCTAGGGGAAGGAAAACTGTTTTTT.

The chain uses TRBV20-1 and TRBJ1-5; unclear D gene. CDR1 is DFQATT, CDR2 SNEGSKA, per germline (reference sequence). There are 15 residues in the CDR3. The V gene lost 2 bases and the J gene lost 2 bases, with 13 bases spanning the gap. CDR3 sequence (DNA): TGCAGTGCTAGATTCCCAGGTGGGGGCAATCAGCCCCAGCATTTT. As protein: CSARFPGGGNQPQHF.

The J gene is TRBJ2-1, the V gene TRBV2; no reliable D call. The CDR3 consists of 13 residues. V lost 8 bases and J lost 7, with 15 bases in between. Germline V CDR1 and CDR2: SNHLY, FYNNEI. CDR3 protein: CASSPPGRNEQFF. The CDR3 DNA reads TGTGCCAGCTCTCCACCAGGTCGAAATGAGCAGTTCTTC.

V is TRBV9 and J is TRBJ2-1, with 13 bases matching TRBD2. With 4 bases clipped from V and 7 bases from J, the junction kept 5 bases outside the gene matches. In germline, CDR1 is SGDLS, CDR2 YYNGEE. This CDR3 contains 15 residues. The DNA for the CDR3 is TGTGCCAGCAGCTGGACTAGCGGGAGTGGGAATGAGCAGTTCTTC. This encodes CASSWTSGSGNEQFF.